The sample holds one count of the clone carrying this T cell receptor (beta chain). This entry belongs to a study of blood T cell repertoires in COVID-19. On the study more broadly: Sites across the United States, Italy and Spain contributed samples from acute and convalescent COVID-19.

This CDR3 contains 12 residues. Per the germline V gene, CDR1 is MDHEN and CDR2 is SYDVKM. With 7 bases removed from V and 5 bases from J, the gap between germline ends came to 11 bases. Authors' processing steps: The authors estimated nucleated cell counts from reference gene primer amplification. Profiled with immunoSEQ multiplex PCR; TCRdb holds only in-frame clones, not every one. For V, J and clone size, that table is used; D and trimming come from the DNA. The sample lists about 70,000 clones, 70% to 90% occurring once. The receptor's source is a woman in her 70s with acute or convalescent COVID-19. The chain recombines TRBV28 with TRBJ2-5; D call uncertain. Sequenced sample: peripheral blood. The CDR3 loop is CASNTPSETQYF. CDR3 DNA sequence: TGTGCCAGCAACACCCCCTCGGAGACCCAGTACTTC.